A selection of T cell receptor beta chains follows, all from one sample in a study of cytomegalovirus exposure and HLA in healthy donors. The data were produced by immunoSEQ multiplex PCR, yet TCRdb's version contains in-frame clones alone and is incomplete. The sample includes around 120,000 clones, approximately 85% of them seen just once. Sequencing was carried out using PBMCs. Every receptor here comes from a boy aged 10-17 years in good health and CMV-seronegative. Both conserved end residues are part of each CDR3. D genes are given only for firm matches. The listing skips clone size in some rows; elsewhere it reads once, few, many or a size class.

V: TRBV7-2
D: TRBD2
size: once
J: TRBJ2-7
CDR3: CASSMGLAGGPEQYF
DNA: TGTGCCAGCAGCATGGGACTAGCGGGAGGCCCCGAGCAGTACTTC

V: TRBV4-3
D: -
size: -
J: TRBJ1-4
CDR3: CASSQYRERDEKLFF
DNA: TGCGCCAGCAGCCAATACAGGGAAAGGGATGAAAAACTGTTTTTT

V: TRBV14
D: TRBD1
size: -
J: TRBJ1-2
CDR3: CASSLPGTGSGYTF
DNA: TGTGCCAGCAGCCTTCCCGGGACAGGGAGTGGCTACACCTTC

V: TRBV7-9
D: TRBD1
size: -
J: TRBJ2-7
CDR3: CASSSALDRGREQYF
DNA: TGTGCCAGCAGCTCCGCCCTGGACAGGGGGCGGGAGCAGTACTTC

V: TRBV5-4
D: TRBD1
size: -
J: TRBJ2-3
CDR3: CASSLRTGGTDTQYF
DNA: TGTGCCAGCAGCTTGCGGACAGGGGGCACAGATACGCAGTATTTT

V: TRBV6-1
D: -
size: -
J: TRBJ1-1
CDR3: CASSRDSTEAFF
DNA: TGTGCCAGCAGCAGGGATTCCACTGAAGCTTTCTTT

V: TRBV9
D: -
size: once
J: TRBJ1-5
CDR3: CASSDGGSNQPQHF
DNA: TGTGCCAGCAGTGACGGAGGGAGCAATCAGCCCCAGCATTTT

V: TRBV6-5
D: TRBD1
size: -
J: TRBJ1-2
CDR3: CASSYVVTGDFGYTF
DNA: TGTGCCAGCAGTTACGTTGTGACAGGGGATTTCGGCTACACCTTC

V: TRBV7-2
D: -
size: few
J: TRBJ2-7
CDR3: CASSLVAGQLDEQYF
DNA: TGTGCCAGCAGCTTAGTGGCGGGACAGTTGGACGAGCAGTACTTC

V: TRBV5-6
D: -
size: -
J: TRBJ1-1
CDR3: CASSLEAGSAAFF
DNA: TGTGCCAGCAGCTTGGAGGCCGGATCAGCGGCTTTCTTT

V: TRBV5-4
D: TRBD2
size: -
J: TRBJ2-7
CDR3: CASSFTGLAGDEQYF
DNA: TGTGCCAGCAGCTTTACGGGACTAGCGGGAGACGAGCAGTACTTC

V: TRBV14
D: -
size: -
J: TRBJ2-2
CDR3: CASSQDGRGDRLFF
DNA: TGTGCCAGCAGCCAAGATGGCAGGGGGGATAGACTGTTTTTT

V: TRBV5-1
D: -
size: once
J: TRBJ2-2
CDR3: CASSIYTGELFF
DNA: TGCGCCAGCAGCATATACACCGGGGAGCTGTTTTTT

V: TRBV30
D: TRBD2
size: -
J: TRBJ2-3
CDR3: CAWSVSGRDTQYF
DNA: TGTGCCTGGAGTGTGAGCGGGAGAGATACGCAGTATTTT

V: TRBV5-1
D: -
size: -
J: TRBJ2-5
CDR3: CASSLAGGTGGGETQYF
DNA: TGCGCCAGCAGCTTGGCCGGGGGGACAGGTGGAGGGGAGACCCAGTACTTC

V: TRBV7-9
D: TRBD1
size: -
J: TRBJ2-1
CDR3: CANYIFTGTENNEQFF
DNA: TGTGCCAACTATATATTTACCGGGACAGAAAACAATGAGCAGTTCTTC